The rows below give T cell receptor beta chains drawn from one sample of a study of technical replicates of blood from several donors. The table came from immunoSEQ multiplex PCR; TCRdb's copy has only in-frame clones and leaves some out. Here the sample spans more than 65,000 clones, 95% to 98% being singletons. Sequenced sample: T cells isolated from PBMCs. Receptors were obtained from a human donor in good health. Each CDR3 is given with its conserved first and last residue. A D gene is named only where the DNA matches it firmly.

v_gene	j_gene	d_gene	CDR3nt	CDR3aa
TRBV7-3	TRBJ2-4	TRBD2	TGTGCCAGCAGCCCGAAGCCTCTAGCGGGAGGGACCATTCAGTACTTC	CASSPKPLAGGTIQYF
TRBV28	TRBJ1-1	TRBD1	TGTGCCAGCAGATATGACCGGGACAGGGGGACCACTGAAGCTTTCTTT	CASRYDRDRGTTEAFF
TRBV10-3	TRBJ2-3	TRBD2	TGTGCCATCAGTGCAGGGAGGGGTACAGATACGCAGTATTTT	CAISAGRGTDTQYF
TRBV5-1	TRBJ2-1	-	TGCGCCAGCAGCCAAGGACTTGGGCTGTTCTTC	CASSQGLGLFF
TRBV19	TRBJ2-7	-	TGTGCCAGTAGTATCCTGGGGGGCGAGCAGTACTTC	CASSILGGEQYF
TRBV30	TRBJ2-2	-	TGTGCCAGATCCGGGACACCGAACACCGGGGAGCTGTTTTTT	CARSGTPNTGELFF
TRBV9	TRBJ2-3	TRBD2	TGTGCCAGCAGCGTAGTTGAGGGACTAGCGGGAGGATTCACAGATACGCAGTATTTT	CASSVVEGLAGGFTDTQYF
TRBV4-3	TRBJ2-3	-	TGCGCCAGCAGCCAAGATGTACAGACACAGCCTACGGATACGCAGTATTTT	CASSQDVQTQPTDTQYF
TRBV7-3	TRBJ2-2	-	TGTGCCAGCAGCTTTCACGGCGGGGAGCTGTTTTTT	CASSFHGGELFF
TRBV28	TRBJ2-1	TRBD2	TGTGCCAGCAGTCAAAGCGGGATTAGGTACAATGAGCAGTTCTTC	CASSQSGIRYNEQFF
TRBV5-4	TRBJ1-2	TRBD1	TGTGCCAGCAGCCCGGACAGGGACTATGGCTACACCTTC	CASSPDRDYGYTF
TRBV5-1	TRBJ2-7	-	TGCGCCAGCAGCCGGACTGGGCCCTACGAGCAGTACTTC	CASSRTGPYEQYF
TRBV11-2	TRBJ2-5	TRBD2	TGTGCCAGCAGCTTAGTCCGTCGCGGGAGCGGAGAGACCCAGTACTTC	CASSLVRRGSGETQYF
TRBV10-3	TRBJ2-5	-	TGTGCCATCAGTGAGAGCCGAGGGGAGACCCAGTACTTC	CAISESRGETQYF
TRBV27	TRBJ1-5	TRBD1	TGTGCCAGCAGTTTATTTGGGACAGGGAAATTATATCAGCCCCAGCATTTT	CASSLFGTGKLYQPQHF
TRBV10-3	TRBJ1-4	-	TGTGCCATCAGTGAGTTGTCAGGGGACGGTGAAAAACTGTTTTTT	CAISELSGDGEKLFF
TRBV2	TRBJ1-5	-	TGTGCCAGCCGAGCGGAGGGGAATCAGCCCCAGCATTTT	CASRAEGNQPQHF
TRBV5-1	TRBJ1-2	TRBD1	TGCGCCAGCAGTGCCAGGACAGGGGGTAAGGACGGCTACACCTTC	CASSARTGGKDGYTF
TRBV7-8	TRBJ2-3	-	TGTGCCAGCAGCCGCGCCTTCACTCCCCTTACAGATACGCAGTATTTT	CASSRAFTPLTDTQYF
TRBV5-1	TRBJ2-3	TRBD2	TGCGCCAGCAGGCGACTAGCGGGAGAACTTAATACGCAGTATTTT	CASRRLAGELNTQYF
TRBV7-6	TRBJ1-5	TRBD1	TGTGCCAGCAGCTTAGGGACAGGGGACGTGAGGTCAGGTCAGCCCCAGCATTTT	CASSLGTGDVRSGQPQHF
TRBV5-8	TRBJ1-5	-	TGTGCCAGCAGCTTCCCAGGGGCCCATCAGCCCCAGCATTTT	CASSFPGAHQPQHF
TRBV19	TRBJ1-1	-	TGTGCCAGTAGTAAAAATGGGGGGGGGAGCACTGAAGCTTTCTTT	CASSKNGGGSTEAFF
TRBV9	TRBJ2-3	TRBD2	TGTGCCAGCAGCTTCCGGACTAGCGGGAGGTCAGATACGCAGTATTTT	CASSFRTSGRSDTQYF
TRBV9	TRBJ2-7	TRBD1	TGTGCCAGCAGCGGTGACAGGGACGAGCAGTACTTC	CASSGDRDEQYF
TRBV5-1	TRBJ2-7	TRBD1	TGCGCCAGCAGCCCCTTGGACAGGGATCTCCACGAGCAGTACTTC	CASSPLDRDLHEQYF
TRBV19	TRBJ1-1	-	TGTGCCAGTAACAGGGTTCACGACACTGAAGCTTTCTTT	CASNRVHDTEAFF
TRBV5-4	TRBJ2-5	-	TGTGCCAGCAGCTTTAGGCGGGGAGAGACCCAGTACTTC	CASSFRRGETQYF
TRBV7-9	TRBJ2-7	-	TGTGCCAGCAGCTTTTTTTTCACAGGGTCCTACGAGCAGTACTTC	CASSFFFTGSYEQYF
TRBV27	TRBJ1-5	TRBD1	TGTGCCAGCAGTTTCGACAGGGCGATCCAGCCCCAGCATTTT	CASSFDRAIQPQHF
TRBV9	TRBJ2-7	TRBD2	TGTGCCAGCAGCCAGGGGACCGGGACTAGCGGGAGCTACGAGCAGTACTTC	CASSQGTGTSGSYEQYF
TRBV30	TRBJ2-2	-	TGTGCCTGGAGGGGACACAACACCGGGGAGCTGTTTTTT	CAWRGHNTGELFF
TRBV11-2	TRBJ1-1	-	TGTGCCAGCAGCTTGTCCAAGAACACTGAAGCTTTCTTT	CASSLSKNTEAFF
TRBV28	TRBJ1-2	-	TGTGCCAGCAATCGACAGAACTATGGCTACACCTTC	CASNRQNYGYTF
TRBV4-3	TRBJ1-4	TRBD1	TGCGCCAGCAGCCAAACAGGGACAGGGTACGAAGAAAAACTGTTTTTT	CASSQTGTGYEEKLFF
TRBV30	TRBJ1-2	-	TGTGCCTGGAGTCCCGATCCAAGCCCCTATGGCTACACCTTC	CAWSPDPSPYGYTF
TRBV7-9	TRBJ2-7	TRBD1	TGTGCCAGCAGCTTAGGACAGGGAATCTACTACGAGCAGTACTTC	CASSLGQGIYYEQYF
TRBV20-1	TRBJ1-1	-	TGCAGTGCCTCCGGACTGGCTGAAGCTTTCTTT	CSASGLAEAFF
TRBV30	TRBJ2-1	-	TGTGCCTGGAGTGTACTAAGCGGGTTTTACAATGAGCAGTTCTTC	CAWSVLSGFYNEQFF
TRBV15	TRBJ1-1	TRBD1	TGTGCCACCAGCAGAGGAGGACAGGGGCAGATGAACACTGAAGCTTTCTTT	CATSRGGQGQMNTEAFF
TRBV2	TRBJ2-7	-	TGTGCCAGCAGCCGCTACGAGCAGTACTTC	CASSRYEQYF
TRBV11-2	TRBJ2-5	TRBD1	TGTGCCAGCAGCTCGCGGGACAGGGGCGATTACCAAGAGACCCAGTACTTC	CASSSRDRGDYQETQYF
TRBV5-1	TRBJ2-1	-	TGCGCCAGCACCCCAGGGGGGACTAGCTACAATGAGCAGTTCTTC	CASTPGGTSYNEQFF
TRBV5-1	TRBJ2-5	-	TGCGCCAGCAGCGTACAGGGAGATCAAGAGACCCAGTACTTC	CASSVQGDQETQYF
TRBV30	TRBJ2-1	TRBD2	TGTGCCTGGAGTGTTTGGGAGCGGGAGAGAAGAAATGATCTCTTC	CAWSVWERERRNDLF
TRBV7-2	TRBJ1-1	-	TGTGCCAGCAGCTGGTCCCCAGGGGAGGGGACTGAAGCTTTCTTT	CASSWSPGEGTEAFF